This TCR beta chain is drawn from a study of blood T cell repertoires in COVID-19. Study context: Italy, Spain and the United States were the sources of the convalescent and acute COVID-19 samples.

There are 16 residues in the CDR3. Germline CDR1 reads KGHDR; CDR2 reads SFDVKD. V was trimmed by 3 bases and J by 3 bases, leaving 13 bases between them. The participants were between about 18 and 90 years old and came from under 25 US areas. Participants were placed into cohorts based on the clinical history they reported. Under the authors' procedure: Estimation of nucleated cell counts was performed using reference gene primer amplification. Repertoires were generated with immunoSEQ multiplex PCR, while TCRdb's copy carries only in-frame clones and drops some. V and J calls and clone size are given by that table; D and trimming were obtained from the DNA. The data contain 150,000 or so clones, roughly 80% of them seen just once; the ten biggest clones take up 5% to 6.5%.

The sequenced sample consisted of PBMCs or T cells enriched from blood (not recorded which). The TCR comes from a woman between 50 and 59 years old who had recovered from COVID-19. The chain joins TRBV24-1 to TRBJ1-4; D not resolved. In DNA form, the CDR3 reads TGTGCCACCAGTGATGCCGTCGGGGAGCCTAATGAAAAACTGTTTTTT. Translated, it gives CATSDAVGEPNEKLFF.